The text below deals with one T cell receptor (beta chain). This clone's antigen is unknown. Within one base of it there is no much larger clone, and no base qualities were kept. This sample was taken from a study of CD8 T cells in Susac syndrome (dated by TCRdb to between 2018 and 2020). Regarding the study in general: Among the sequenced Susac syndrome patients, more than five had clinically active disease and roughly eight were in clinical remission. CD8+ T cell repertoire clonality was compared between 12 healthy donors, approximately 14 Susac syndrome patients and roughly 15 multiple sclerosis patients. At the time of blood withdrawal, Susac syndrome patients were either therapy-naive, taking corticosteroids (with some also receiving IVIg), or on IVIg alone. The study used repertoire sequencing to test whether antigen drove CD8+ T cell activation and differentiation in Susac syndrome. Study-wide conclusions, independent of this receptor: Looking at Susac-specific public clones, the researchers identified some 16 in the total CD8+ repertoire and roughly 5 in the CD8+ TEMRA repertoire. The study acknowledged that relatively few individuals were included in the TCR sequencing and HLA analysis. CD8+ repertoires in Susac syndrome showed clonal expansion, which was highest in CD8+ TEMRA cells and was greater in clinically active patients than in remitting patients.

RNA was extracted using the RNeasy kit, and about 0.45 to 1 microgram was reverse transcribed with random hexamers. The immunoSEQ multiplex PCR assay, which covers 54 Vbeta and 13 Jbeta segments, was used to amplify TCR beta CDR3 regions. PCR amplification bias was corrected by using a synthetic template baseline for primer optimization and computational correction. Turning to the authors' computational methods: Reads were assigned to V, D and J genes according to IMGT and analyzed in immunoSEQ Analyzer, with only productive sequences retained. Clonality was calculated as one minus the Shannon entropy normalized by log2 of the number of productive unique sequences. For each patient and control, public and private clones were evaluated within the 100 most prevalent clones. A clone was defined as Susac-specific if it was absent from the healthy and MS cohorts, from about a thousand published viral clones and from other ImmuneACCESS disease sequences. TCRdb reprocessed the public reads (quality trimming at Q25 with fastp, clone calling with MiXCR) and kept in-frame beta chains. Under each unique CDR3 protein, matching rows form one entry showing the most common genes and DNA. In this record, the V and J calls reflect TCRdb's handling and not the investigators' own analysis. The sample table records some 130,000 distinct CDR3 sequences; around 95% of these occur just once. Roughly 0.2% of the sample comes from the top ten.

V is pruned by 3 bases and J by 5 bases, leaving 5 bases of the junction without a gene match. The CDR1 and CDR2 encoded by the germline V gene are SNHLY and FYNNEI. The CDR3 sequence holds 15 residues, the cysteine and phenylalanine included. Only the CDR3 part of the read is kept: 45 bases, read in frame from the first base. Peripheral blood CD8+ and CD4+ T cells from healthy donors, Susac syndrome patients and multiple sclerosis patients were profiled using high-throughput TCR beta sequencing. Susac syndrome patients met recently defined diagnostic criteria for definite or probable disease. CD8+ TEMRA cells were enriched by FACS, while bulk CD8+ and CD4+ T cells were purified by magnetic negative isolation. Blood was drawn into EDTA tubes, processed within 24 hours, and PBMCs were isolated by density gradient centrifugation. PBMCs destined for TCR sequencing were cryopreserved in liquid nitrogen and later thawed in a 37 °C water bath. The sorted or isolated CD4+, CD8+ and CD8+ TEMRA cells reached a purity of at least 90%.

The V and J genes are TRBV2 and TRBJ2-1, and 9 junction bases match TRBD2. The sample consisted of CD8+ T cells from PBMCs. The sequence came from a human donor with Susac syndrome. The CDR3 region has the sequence CASSDGTSRDNEQFF. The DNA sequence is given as TGTGCCAGCAGTGATGGGACTAGCAGGGACAATGAGCAGTTCTTC.